Below, 6 T cell receptor beta chains from the same sample are listed, as sequenced in a study of control samples from healthy donors and cancer patients (dated by TCRdb to the early 2020s). Library prep was done by the immunoSEQ multiplex PCR assay. TCRdb limited this immuneACCESS table to in-frame rearrangements with V and J called. A share of clones is missing; checked studies link under half to unresolved V genes, and the rest is unexplained. In all, the sample holds over 120,000 clones, and about nine tenths of those were seen once. The ten largest account for roughly 3.1% of the sample. Sequencing was performed on blood. These receptors were obtained from a man in his thirties or forties in good health.

The gene calls are TRBV6-6 and TRBJ2-1, with D perhaps TRBD1 (6 bases). This CDR3 is built from 12 residues. Looked up from germline, CDR1 is MNHNY and CDR2 is SVGAGI (reference sequence). V gave up 6 bases and J gave up 16 bases, with 19 bases separating them. DNA for the CDR3: TGTGCCAGCAGAGGAGGATCAGGGGATTATTTCTTC. It yields the protein CASRGGSGDYFF.

The rearrangement links TRBV6-5 to TRBJ1-1; D unresolved. Trimming stripped 2 bases from V and 0 bases from J, with 7 bases between. The CDR3 runs to 14 residues. Germline assignment: CDR1 MNHEY and CDR2 SVGAGI. The DNA for the CDR3 is TGTGCCAGCAGTTACGTCAGAATGAACACTGAAGCTTTCTTT. Translated, it gives CASSYVRMNTEAFF.

V is TRBV19 and J is TRBJ2-7; 11 bases map to TRBD2. Germline loops: CDR1 LNHDA, CDR2 SQIVND (reference sequence). The CDR3 extends over 14 amino acids. Trimming removed 6 bases from V and 1 base from J; junction bases left unmatched: 2. CDR3 nucleotides: TGTGCCAGTAGGCTAGCGGGGGGATCCTACGAGCAGTACTTC. This sequence encodes CASRLAGGSYEQYF.

The chain uses TRBV6-1 and TRBJ1-6, with TRBD1 matching over 7 bases. The trim removed 4 bases at V and 2 bases at J, leaving 5 bases unmatched. The CDR3 runs 16 residues. Germline V gives CDR1 MNHNS, CDR2 SASEGT. The CDR3 is CASSADRAPYNSPLHF. CDR3 nucleotide sequence: TGTGCCAGCAGTGCTGACAGGGCGCCCTATAATTCACCCCTCCACTTT.

The rearrangement links TRBV18 to TRBJ2-3; tentative D call: TRBD2 (5 bases). The CDR3 consists of 18 residues. Trimming cost V 1 base and J 2 bases, with 19 bases left between them. The V gene's germline CDR1 is KGHSH and CDR2 LQKENI. The CDR3 protein is CASSPLPGNKRTTDTQYF. The CDR3 DNA reads TGTGCCAGCTCACCACTTCCGGGGAATAAACGAACCACAGATACGCAGTATTTT. Complete variable domain (other parts from reference TRBV18 and TRBJ2-3): NAGVMQNPRHLVRRRGQEARLRCSPMKGHSHVYWYRQLPEEGLKFMVYLQKENIIDESGMPKERFSAEFPKEGPSILRIQQVVRGDSAAYFCASSPLPGNKRTTDTQYFGPGTRLTVL.

The chain has TRBV9 and TRBJ2-2; D not resolved. The CDR3 consists of 17 residues. Germline loops: CDR1 SGDLS, CDR2 YYNGEE. Trimming took 0 bases from V and 1 from J, leaving 13 bases between them. The CDR3 DNA follows: TGTGCCAGCAGCGTAGGCAGCCTACCGGTGAACACCGGGGAGCTGTTTTTT. It is translated as CASSVGSLPVNTGELFF.